This section outlines one T cell receptor (beta chain) sequence together with its context. It has no known antigen specificity. No per-base quality is available; no much larger clone lies one base away. These data originate in a study of vaccination and CD4 T cells after COVID-19 (dated by TCRdb to between 2021 and 2022). Looking at the study overall: Every convalescent patient had a positive nasal swab PCR test for SARS-CoV-2, with mild disease in 8 to 10 patients and severe disease in one. The convalescent cohort comprised six males and four females, including two Hispanic individuals, seven Caucasians, two Asians and one multiracial person. Each participant got two doses of either the Pfizer-BioNTech BNT162b2 vaccine (n=8) or the Moderna mRNA-1273 vaccine (n=2). Post-COVID blood samples were collected from convalescent patients a median of around 100 days after diagnosis, with a range of roughly 30 to 161 days. Post-vaccine blood samples were taken a median of 72 days after the second vaccine dose, with a range of about 13 to 250 days. Culture stimuli were overlapping spike peptide pools from SARS-CoV-2 and from the common cold coronaviruses HCoV-NL63, HCoV-OC43 and HCoV-229E. As controls, cultures received a CEFX viral epitope pool (the positive control), an HIV-1 Nef peptide pool (the negative control), or no peptide at all. In approximately eleven COVID-19 convalescent patients and a few infection-naive healthy vaccine recipients, the spike-specific CD4+ TCR repertoire before mRNA vaccination was compared with the repertoire after mRNA vaccination. Overall study results and their limits: The median count of SARS-CoV-2-reactive clonotypes went up from 21 after infection to a few dozen after vaccination, although the change was not significant. In convalescent patients, a median approximately 90% of post-vaccine SARS-CoV-2-reactive clones were detected only after vaccination, suggesting vaccine-specific priming. Of the vaccine-specific clones in convalescent patients, 304 of 307, or nearly all, reacted only to SARS-CoV-2 spike and did not cross-react with common cold coronaviruses. The number of convalescent patients in the study was relatively small, and the study did not examine early timepoints following natural infection.

Library generation was performed with PCR. DNA from cultured CD4+ T cells underwent TCR sequencing with the Oncomine TCR Beta short-read assay at the Johns Hopkins FTIC core. The QIAamp micro DNA kit was used to extract genomic DNA from the cultured CD4+ T cells. Oncomine TCR Beta libraries from cultured CD4+ T cells were pooled with unique dual indexes and sequenced on an Illumina iSeq 100. The authors' analysis ran thus. Non-productive sequences were filtered out, and CDR3s that did not start with C, did not end with F or W, or were shorter than 7 amino acids were discarded. The MANAFEST web application identified antigen-specific clonotypes by comparing peptide-stimulated wells against reference wells and other culture wells. For a clone to be called positive, the clone needed an FDR below 0.05, an odds ratio above 5, and a productive frequency above 0.1% in at least two of three replicate wells. A clonotype counted as cross-reactive if it showed significant expansion both in the SARS-CoV-2 spike wells and in at least one common cold coronavirus spike condition. Levenshtein distances (stringdist) and unrooted phylogenetic trees (ape) in R version 3.6.1 were used to assess CDR3 homology. TCRdb reprocessed the public reads (quality trimming at Q25 with fastp, clone calling with MiXCR) and kept in-frame beta chains. Rows with a matching CDR3 protein are joined into one entry that keeps the most common DNA and genes. What appears here as the V and J calls and clone size reflects TCRdb's work, not the paper's. This sample is represented by 9,000 to 15,000 distinct CDR3 sequences; 76% of them were singletons. Roughly a quarter of the sample rests with the top ten.

The treatment or condition label for this specimen denotes: approximately nine-day PBMC culture with coronavirus spike peptide pools or control peptides (ViraFEST assay). To expand antigen-specific T cells with peptide pools and then pick out the expanded clonotypes through TCR sequencing, the study relied on the ViraFEST assay. The convalescent patients' positive SARS-CoV-2 PCR tests fell between March and December 2020, which was before the Alpha, Beta and Delta variants emerged in the United States. Each well held 2.2 million or so PBMCs cultured with 10 ug/ml peptide pools in IMDM containing 5% human AB serum and 9.5 to 10 IU/ml IL-2. Half of the culture medium was replaced with fresh IL-2-containing medium on days 3 and 7. After more than 8 days of culture, CD4+ T cells were isolated by negative selection using the EasySep CD4+ T cell isolation kit. PBMCs were separated from whole blood using Ficoll-Paque Plus gradient centrifugation and then either used fresh or cryopreserved at -140C. Culture conditions were generally each tested in triplicate wells.

Looking up the germline V gene yields CDR1 KGHDR and CDR2 SFDVKD. Ends trimmed: V by 1 base, J by 8 bases; bases unmatched to a gene: 9. From the cysteine through the phenylalanine, the CDR3 covers 16 amino acids. CDR3 DNA only is kept here, 48 bases in frame from base 1. Sequenced: CD4+ T cells from blood, cultured in vitro. Rearrangement joined TRBV24-1 to TRBJ2-1, with 8 bases in between that match TRBD2. The TCR originated in a human donor who had recovered from COVID-19. The bases read TGTGCCACCAGTGATTTAGCGAGCGGGAGAGGGCATGAGCAGTTCTTC. Its translation reads: CATSDLASGRGHEQFF.